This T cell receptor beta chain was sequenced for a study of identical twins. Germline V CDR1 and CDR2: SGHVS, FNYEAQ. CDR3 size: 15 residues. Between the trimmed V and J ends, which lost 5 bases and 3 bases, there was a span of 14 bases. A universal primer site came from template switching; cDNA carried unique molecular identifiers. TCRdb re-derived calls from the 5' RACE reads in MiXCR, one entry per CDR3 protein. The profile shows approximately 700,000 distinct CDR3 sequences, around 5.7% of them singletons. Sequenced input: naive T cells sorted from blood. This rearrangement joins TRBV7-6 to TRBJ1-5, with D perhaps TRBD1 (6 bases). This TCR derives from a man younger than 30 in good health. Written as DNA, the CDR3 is TGTGCCAGCAGCCGGGGAACAGGGTCCAATCAGCCCCAGCATTTT. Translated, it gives CASSRGTGSNQPQHF.